These T cell receptor beta chains were read from a single sample in a study of CD8+CD57+ T cells in acquired aplastic anemia. In TCRdb, the reads were re-called with MiXCR into one record per CDR3 protein. The sample includes about 200,000 distinct CDR3 sequences, almost 35% of them seen just once. Material: sorted CD4+, CD8+, or CD8+CD57+ T cells (not recorded which) from PBMCs. The receptors derive from a human donor in good health, serving as a control. CDR3s include the opening cysteine and the closing phenylalanine or tryptophan. Fields, in order: J gene, V gene, CDR3 protein.

>TRBJ1-2|TRBV4-1
CASSPGQARGTNYGYTF
>TRBJ1-2|TRBV6-2/TRBV6-3
CASSYVAGGGLSSNYGYTF
>TRBJ2-2|TRBV29-1
CSVVAVAGELFF
>TRBJ1-5|TRBV7-9
CASSGQSSNQPQHF
>TRBJ2-7|TRBV10-1
CASSQQGISYEQYF
>TRBJ2-7|TRBV11-2
CASSSEPGRTNNEQYF
>TRBJ1-1|TRBV20-1
CSQRGRSNTEAFF
>TRBJ2-3|TRBV28
CASRHNGLSGVGADTQYF
>TRBJ2-5|TRBV2
CASSELQGVLETQYF
>TRBJ1-5|TRBV24-1
CATSVGGSNQPQHF
>TRBJ1-1|TRBV5-1
CASTEQGARNTEAFF
>TRBJ1-4|TRBV2
CASKGGAGEKLFF
>TRBJ2-2|TRBV5-1
CAGRQGPNTGELLF
>TRBJ2-1|TRBV19
CASSTAGTSGSNEQFF
>TRBJ1-6|TRBV11-1
CASSLRPDNNSPLHF
>TRBJ2-2|TRBV5-1
CASSPQGQGAGGELFF
>TRBJ2-1|TRBV20-1
CSARDIAGGLYNEQFF
>TRBJ1-5|TRBV12-3/TRBV12-4
CASSYRGVNQPQHF
>TRBJ2-5|TRBV29-1
CSSRDRADGETQYF
>TRBJ1-4|TRBV20-1
CSARDLASNNEKLFF
>TRBJ2-6|TRBV20-1
CSASHSGANVLTF
>TRBJ2-1|TRBV3-1
CASSQSGLVGKQFF
>TRBJ1-1|TRBV29-1
CSVEDPGGAFF
>TRBJ1-2|TRBV20-1
CSARDSTTGYTF
>TRBJ1-1|TRBV7-9
CASSLIFEAFF
>TRBJ1-3|TRBV3-1
CASSQTGLPGNTIYF
>TRBJ1-1|TRBV25-1
CASSVRQGKAFF
>TRBJ2-3|TRBV12-3/TRBV12-4
CASTTRSLGTDTQYF
>TRBJ2-2|TRBV5-1
CASSFPLDPGELFF
>TRBJ1-2|TRBV4-1
CASSQVEGGGYTF
>TRBJ2-5|TRBV6-5
CASSYIRTGGGETQYF
>TRBJ1-1|TRBV4-1
CASSQVSAALSTEAFF
>TRBJ1-1|TRBV10-3
CAIRLTDRDTEAFF
>TRBJ1-2|TRBV20-1
CSASWGDYGYTF
>TRBJ2-5|TRBV7-2
CASSFRGGRETQYF
>TRBJ2-7|TRBV7-7
CASVKQGTSTYEQYF
>TRBJ2-7|TRBV6-1
CASSTLQGYAYEQYF
>TRBJ2-1|TRBV14
CASSPSAGVGGNEQFF
>TRBJ2-1|TRBV7-2
CASSPWRANYNEQFF
>TRBJ2-5|TRBV19
CASLAREETQYF
>TRBJ2-7|TRBV7-6
CASSFALYEQYF